These 16 T cell receptor beta chains were sequenced from one sample in a study of blood T cell repertoires in COVID-19. TCRdb keeps only in-frame clones here, not all; method: immunoSEQ multiplex PCR. The sample includes roughly 170,000 clones, less than 90% of them seen just once. Source material: peripheral blood. The origin of the receptors is a man aged 65 to 79 with active or convalescent COVID-19.

This clone was seen a single time. This sequence joins TRBV5-6 and TRBJ2-6, with 9 bases aligning to TRBD1. Germline CDR1 and CDR2: SGHDT and YYEEEE. The CDR3 is 16 amino acids. The V gene end was trimmed by 4 bases and the J gene end by 4 bases; junction bases not matched to a gene: 6. The CDR3 sequence: CASSHGDRAGANVLTF. The CDR3 DNA reads TGTGCCAGCAGCCATGGGGACAGGGCCGGGGCCAACGTCCTGACTTTC. The full variable domain, with the rest looked up from reference TRBV5-6 and TRBJ2-6, is DAGVTQSPTHLIKTRGQQVTLRCSPKSGHDTVSWYQQALGQGPQFIFQYYEEEERQRGNFPDRFSGHQFPNYSSELNVNALLLGDSALYLCASSHGDRAGANVLTFGAGSRLTVL.

The chain combines TRBV29-1 with TRBJ2-3; 12 nucleotides agree with TRBD2. Trimming at V came to 3 bases and at J to 8 bases, leaving 6 bases not matched to a gene. CDR1 is SQVTM and CDR2 is ANQGSEA in the germline V gene. This CDR3 has 14 residues. The CDR3 loop is CSVDPSGRDGTQYF. The CDR3 coding sequence is TGCAGCGTTGATCCTAGCGGGAGGGATGGTACGCAGTATTTT.

The rearrangement uses TRBV7-9 and TRBJ2-2, with TRBD2 matching 11 bases. The trim removed 4 bases at V and 3 bases at J, leaving 10 bases unmatched. In germline, CDR1 is SEHNR, CDR2 FQNEAQ (reference sequence). The CDR3 is 18 amino acids. In DNA form, the CDR3 reads TGTGCCAGCAGCTCCCGGCAGGGGACTAGCGGATACACCGGGGAGCTGTTTTTT. It translates to CASSSRQGTSGYTGELFF. The full variable domain, its missing parts supplied by reference TRBV7-9 and TRBJ2-2, is DTGVSQNPRHKITKRGQNVTFRCDPISEHNRLYWYRQTLGQGPEFLTYFQNEAQLEKSRLLSDRFSAERPKGSFSTLEIQRTEQGDSAMYLCASSSRQGTSGYTGELFFGEGSRLTVL.

This clone was observed a single time. J is TRBJ2-1 and V is TRBV5-8; 11 nucleotides agree with TRBD1. The V and J ends lost 4 bases and 3 bases, in that order; junction bases with no gene match: 3. The germline V gene encodes CDR1 SGHTS and CDR2 YDEGEE. The CDR3 extends over 15 amino acids. As DNA, the CDR3 is TGTGCCAGCAGCGCCGGGACAGGGGGCTACAATGAGCAGTTCTTC. Protein: CASSAGTGGYNEQFF.

This chain joins TRBV5-6 and TRBJ2-1, with TRBD1 matching 8 bases. Losses at the gene ends were 2 bases for V and 6 bases for J; bases not matched to a gene: 7. The CDR3 has 15 amino acids. The germline V gene has CDR1 SGHDT and CDR2 YYEEEE. CDR3: CASSLRTGYGNEQFF. CDR3 DNA sequence: TGTGCCAGCAGCTTACGGACAGGGTACGGCAATGAGCAGTTCTTC.

The count of this clone is one. This chain's CDR3 is CASSNGWQGHYEQYF. The CDR3 nucleotides are TGTGCCAGCAGCAACGGGTGGCAGGGGCACTACGAGCAGTACTTC. The chain links TRBV7-2 to TRBJ2-7; D may be TRBD1 (6 bases). CDR1 is SGHTA, CDR2 FQGNSA, per germline. CDR3 length equals 15 residues. Trimming removed 5 bases at V and 3 bases at J, with 17 bases between.

This chain uses TRBV4-3 with TRBJ2-1; TRBD2 matches 8 bases. CDR3 length equals 15 residues. J lost 12 bases, V lost 5 bases, and 15 bases had no gene match. Germline-derived CDR1 and CDR2 are LGHNA and YSLEER. This CDR3 reads CASSSGASGLRVQFF. CDR3 nucleotides: TGCGCCAGCAGCAGCGGGGCTAGCGGGCTTCGTGTGCAGTTCTTC.

The CDR3 loop reads CASSTLQGASANEKLFF. The CDR3 nucleotides read TGTGCCAGCAGTACCCTCCAGGGGGCCTCGGCTAATGAAAAACTGTTTTTT. J is TRBJ1-4 and V is TRBV27, with TRBD1 identical over 8 bases. V lost 5 bases and J lost 3; bases outside the gene matches: 11. The CDR3 length is 17 residues. Germline V gene data show CDR1 as MNHEY and CDR2 as SMNVEV (reference sequence).

The chain links TRBV11-3 to TRBJ2-2; 12 nucleotides match TRBD2. In germline, CDR1 is SGHNT, CDR2 YENEEA. The junction had 5 bases not matched to a gene; V was cut back by 7 bases and J by 5 bases. The CDR3 extends over 15 amino acids. The CDR3 protein is CASTPGLAGTGELFF. Written as DNA, the CDR3 is TGTGCCAGCACCCCCGGACTAGCGGGAACCGGGGAGCTGTTTTTT.

The V call is TRBV5-1, the J call TRBJ2-6; D ambiguous. This CDR3 has 13 amino acids. From germline, CDR1 is SGHRS and CDR2 YFSETQ. V dropped 6 bases and J dropped 0 bases, with 4 bases sitting between them. The CDR3 reads CASTGSGANVLTF. CDR3 in DNA: TGCGCCAGCACGGGCTCTGGGGCCAACGTCCTGACTTTC.

The rearrangement joins TRBV3-1 (or the pseudogene TRBV3-2) to TRBJ1-1, with D possibly TRBD1 on 6 matching bases. There are 14 residues in the CDR3. V lost 1 base and J 5 bases, leaving 11 bases between the germline ends. Germline loops: CDR1 LGHDT, CDR2 YNNKEL (reference sequence). CDR3 in DNA: TGTGCCAGCAGCCAAGGGGGGCCGGGAACTGAAGCTTTCTTT. This translates into CASSQGGPGTEAFF.

This clone was seen once. The chain is built from TRBV5-1 and TRBJ2-7, with TRBD1 identical over 8 bases. The CDR3 loop spans 15 amino acids. The germline V gene has CDR1 SGHRS and CDR2 YFSETQ. Losses at the gene ends were 2 bases for V and 2 bases for J; bases not matched to a gene: 6. CDR3 loop: CASSFGTGNPYEQYF. In DNA, the CDR3 is TGCGCCAGCAGCTTTGGGACAGGAAATCCCTACGAGCAGTACTTC.

The chain's CDR3 is CASSIVRGSSYEQYF. DNA of the CDR3: TGTGCCAGTAGTATTGTACGGGGAAGCTCCTACGAGCAGTACTTC. V is TRBV19 and J is TRBJ2-7; TRBD2 is a possible D gene (5 bases). Germline loops: CDR1 LNHDA, CDR2 SQIVND (reference sequence). This CDR3 is 15 amino acids long. V lost 3 bases and J lost 0, with 12 bases in between.

The chain employs TRBV24-1 and TRBJ1-3; the D gene is possibly TRBD1 (5 bases). V was clipped by 7 bases and J by 5 bases, with 8 bases between them. CDR3 length: 12 residues. CDR1 is KGHDR, CDR2 SFDVKD, per germline. The chain's CDR3 is CATRDIRNTIYF. Written as DNA, the CDR3 is TGTGCCACCAGGGACATTCGAAACACCATATATTTT.

This chain connects TRBV28 to TRBJ2-7, with 7 bases fitting TRBD2. Germline CDR1 MDHEN, CDR2 SYDVKM. The V segment lost 6 bases and the J segment 6 bases; nucleotides outside the gene matches: 14. The CDR3 consists of 15 residues. CDR3 region: CASSTGRGVFGEQYF. CDR3 coding DNA: TGTGCCAGCAGCACGGGGAGGGGAGTCTTTGGCGAGCAGTACTTC.

This clone was observed a handful of times. The gene calls are TRBV19 and TRBJ1-2; no firm D call. Trimming took 5 bases from V and 3 from J, leaving 7 bases between them. The CDR3 length is 12 residues. CDR1 LNHDA and CDR2 SQIVND come from the germline V gene (reference sequence). The CDR3 loop is CASSPGHYGYTF. DNA of the CDR3: TGTGCCAGTAGTCCTGGGCACTATGGCTACACCTTC.